This T cell receptor beta chain stems from a study of CD8+ T cells in alopecia areata. General study results and limits: Persistence in scalp and blood during tofacitinib was observed for many expanded lesional clones. For patients receiving tofacitinib, scalp clonality and expanded CD8+ clones among the top 100 significantly decreased.

Remarks on this clone: The antigen is undetermined.

V was trimmed by 5 bases and J by 0 bases, leaving 4 bases between them. This CDR3 contains 12 residues. Per the germline V gene, CDR1 is SEHNR and CDR2 is FQNEAQ (reference sequence). Extracted RNA was reverse transcribed, and the resulting cDNA served as sequencing template. Sequencing used immunoSEQ multiplex PCR; TCRdb keeps in-frame clones, though not all of them. Among about 94,000 clones listed, approximately 70% were seen once. Treatment given: oral pan-JAK inhibitor, 5-10 mg twice daily. Individuals with alopecia areata gave both lesional scalp punch biopsies and peripheral blood for collection. Sorted populations comprised CD4+ and CD8+ T cells obtained from PBMCs.

The V gene is TRBV7-9, the J gene TRBJ1-2; no definite D call. This TCR was recovered from a human donor with alopecia areata. The material sequenced was CD8+ T cells sorted from blood, taken at roughly week 45, from a patient treated with tofacitinib. Here the CDR3 DNA reads TGTGCCAGCAGCCTCGCTAACTATGGCTACACCTTC. Translated, it gives CASSLANYGYTF.